The clone carrying this T cell receptor beta chain has only a few counts. Its antigen is as yet unknown. This record belongs to a study of human T cells and chemical hapten exposure. Study in general: Small volume differences among pooled libraries mainly caused per-sample TCR yield variation. Findings of the study overall: Positive correlation was observed between PT1 expanded TCR counts and patch test score.

What the library attached to individual cDNA molecules were unique molecular identifiers. MiXCR was run by TCRdb on the RACE reads, yielding one entry per CDR3 protein. The table has under 200,000 distinct CDR3 sequences, about 30% seen once. Germline V gene data show CDR1 as MGHRA and CDR2 as YSYEKL. This CDR3 has 15 residues. Trimming shortened V by 2 bases and J by 8 bases, and 16 bases separated the two germline ends. Time point here: patch test 3, about 24 weeks after DPC sensitization. Indicated treatment: therapeutic diphenylcyclopropenone sensitization with weekly scalp DPC. Participating donors were patients with alopecia, aged 18 to 70 years, considered appropriate candidates for DPC.

This sequence was found in a woman between 18 and 30 years old with alopecia areata. Some clones in this sample may be carry-over from other donors' samples. Sample: whole blood, taken in connection with sensitization to the hapten diphenylcyclopropenone (DPC). This chain joins TRBV4-1 and TRBJ2-1; possible D gene TRBD2, 6 bases. The CDR3 here is CASSQPGLHSHEQFF. CDR3 DNA sequence: TGCGCCAGCAGCCAACCGGGACTGCATTCCCATGAGCAGTTCTTC.